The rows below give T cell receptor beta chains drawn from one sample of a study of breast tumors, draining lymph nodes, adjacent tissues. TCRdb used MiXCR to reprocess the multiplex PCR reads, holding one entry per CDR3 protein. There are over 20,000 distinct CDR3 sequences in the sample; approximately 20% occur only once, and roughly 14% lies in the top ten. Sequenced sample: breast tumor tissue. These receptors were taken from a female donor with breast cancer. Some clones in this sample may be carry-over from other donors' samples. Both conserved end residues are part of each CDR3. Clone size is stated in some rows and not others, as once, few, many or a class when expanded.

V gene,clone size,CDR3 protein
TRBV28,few,CASSLFWAGGHYGYTF
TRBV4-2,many,CASSQTSVSYEQYF
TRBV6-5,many,CASSYTSGDYEQYF
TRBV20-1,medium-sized,CSAPRGGPGTGELFF
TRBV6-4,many,CASNRDRDGYEQYF
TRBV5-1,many,CASSAGTQGNEQFF
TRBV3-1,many,CASSPPVDFGYTF
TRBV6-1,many,CASITGGGGGDTQYF
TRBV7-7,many,CASSDLGNTGELFF
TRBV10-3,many,CSPLAQGFSDRGTDTQYF
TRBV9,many,CASSPGASGNTIYF
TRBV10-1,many,CDSSDGAPGRNEQFF
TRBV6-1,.,CASSKFKGQGKNIQYF
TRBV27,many,CASSYGQSYEQYF
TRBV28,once,CASSLNRQGKTQYF
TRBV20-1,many,CSSTSGDSGDEQYF
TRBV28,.,CASSREDEQYF
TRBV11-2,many,CASSSNMGARRSNEQFF
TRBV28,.,CASRPRFIGSNYGYTF
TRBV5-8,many,CASSDLGQGQKTQYF
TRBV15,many,CATSRDLGPGNQPQHF
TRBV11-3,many,CASSYRDRTSGEQFF
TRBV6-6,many,CASSYSRRAGTGELFF
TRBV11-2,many,CASSLGLQGDTQYF
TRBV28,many,CASSLHLLAPRNEQFF
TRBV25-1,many,CASSEPGAMTYEQYF
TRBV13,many,CASSSALEYSPLHF
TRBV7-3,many,CASSATGGLDNEQFF
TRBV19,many,CASRPGHLNYGYTF
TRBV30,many,CAWSVLYWSSYNSPLHF
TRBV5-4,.,CASSPRGPGELFF
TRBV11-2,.,CASSYLTSRLRDGPYEQYF
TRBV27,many,CASSWTPVTGELFF
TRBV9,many,CASSRSVGSGSTDTQYF
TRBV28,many,CASSLGGTFRGGGYTF
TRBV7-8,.,CASSSGGPGNEQFF
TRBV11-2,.,CASSPGVAKNIQYF
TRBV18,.,CASSPPTGFGNQPQHF
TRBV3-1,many,CASSQASLSYNEQFF
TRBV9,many,CASSVQRQGRQGYTF
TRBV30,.,CAWLRPGNYEQYF
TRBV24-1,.,CATSDPGTGSYEQYF
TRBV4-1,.,CASSQGPRTGGSYEQYF
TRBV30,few,CAWSVGGAKNIQYF
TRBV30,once,CAWESGGRNSPLHF
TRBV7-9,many,CASRAGAGTVETQYF
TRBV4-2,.,CASSQEGSGGYEQFF
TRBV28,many,CASSQYGRGSRGQYF
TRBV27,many,CASSAGATSGEQFF
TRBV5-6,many,CASSYPSSGRNTGELFF
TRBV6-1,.,CANSDLDRGVISYNEQFF
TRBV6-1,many,CASSVSAFSGNTIYF
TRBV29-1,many,CSVIGTAPSYEQYF
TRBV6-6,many,CASSYSSPRGAKLFF
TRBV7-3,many,CASSLGPGNTIYF
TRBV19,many,CASSIGGTEGEKLFF
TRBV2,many,CASSDVRGTQTQYF
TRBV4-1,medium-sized,CASSQDYPGSSYEQYF
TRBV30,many,CAWFSGSSYNEQFF